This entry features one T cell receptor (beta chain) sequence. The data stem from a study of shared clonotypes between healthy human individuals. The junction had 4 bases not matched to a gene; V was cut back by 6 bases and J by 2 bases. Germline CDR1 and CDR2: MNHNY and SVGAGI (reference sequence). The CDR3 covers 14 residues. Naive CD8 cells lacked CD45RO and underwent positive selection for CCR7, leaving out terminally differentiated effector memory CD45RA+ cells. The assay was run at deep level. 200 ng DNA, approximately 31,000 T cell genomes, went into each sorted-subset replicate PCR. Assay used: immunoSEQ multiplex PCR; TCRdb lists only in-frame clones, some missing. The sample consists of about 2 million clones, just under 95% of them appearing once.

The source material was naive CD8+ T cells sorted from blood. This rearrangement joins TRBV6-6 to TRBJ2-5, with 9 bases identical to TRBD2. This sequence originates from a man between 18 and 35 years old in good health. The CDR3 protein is CASSLSGRQETQYF. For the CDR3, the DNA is TGTGCCAGCAGCCTTAGCGGGAGACAAGAGACCCAGTACTTC.